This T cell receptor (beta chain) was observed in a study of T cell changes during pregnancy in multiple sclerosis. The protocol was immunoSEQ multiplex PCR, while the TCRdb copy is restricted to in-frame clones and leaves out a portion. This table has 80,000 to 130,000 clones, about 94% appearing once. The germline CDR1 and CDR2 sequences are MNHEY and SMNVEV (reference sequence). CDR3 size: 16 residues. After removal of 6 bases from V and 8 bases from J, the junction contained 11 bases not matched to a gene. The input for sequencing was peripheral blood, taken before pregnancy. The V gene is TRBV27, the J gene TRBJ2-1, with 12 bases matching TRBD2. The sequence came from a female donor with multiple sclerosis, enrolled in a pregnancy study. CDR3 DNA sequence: TGTGCCAGCAGCCAAATCCTAGCGGGAGGGGTTCATGAGCAGTTCTTC. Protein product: CASSQILAGGVHEQFF.